The 15 T cell receptor beta chains below were found in one sample sequenced in a study of cytomegalovirus exposure and HLA in healthy donors. Primers: 60 Vbeta forward and 13 Jbeta reverse. This table comes from immunoSEQ multiplex PCR, and its TCRdb copy is limited to in-frame clones, with some not included. The sample holds roughly 190,000 clones, around 90% seen once. The sequenced material came from PBMCs. The source of these receptors is a boy younger than 10 in good health and CMV-seronegative.

The CDR3 here is CASRRTGAYGYTF. The DNA of the CDR3 is TGTGCCAGCAGACGGACAGGGGCCTATGGCTACACCTTC. The chain carries TRBV2 and TRBJ1-2; TRBD1 agrees at 9 bases. Germline-derived CDR1 and CDR2 are SNHLY and FYNNEI. V lost 6 bases to trimming and J lost 4 bases; unmatched junction nucleotides: 3. This CDR3 has 13 amino acids.

The chain recombines TRBV7-9 with TRBJ2-2; D remains ambiguous. This CDR3 spans 12 amino acids. CDR1 and CDR2 (germline): SEHNR, FQNEAQ (reference sequence). The CDR3 DNA sequence: TGTTCCATCGGGTCATGGACCGGGGAGCTGTTTTTT. Amino acid sequence: CSIGSWTGELFF.

This clone was recorded only once. CDR3 residues: CASSGGGYGYTF. CDR3 nucleotide sequence: TGTGCCAGCAGTGGGGGGGGCTATGGCTACACCTTC. This chain uses TRBV2 with TRBJ1-2; a weak D match, TRBD1 (5 bases). Trimming left V 4 bases short and J 4 bases short, with 7 bases between. The CDR3 spans 12 residues. Looked up from germline, CDR1 is SNHLY and CDR2 is FYNNEI.

This clone has only one observation. CDR3: CASSVDGVVGKQGLRNQPQHF. In DNA, the CDR3 is TGTGCCAGCAGCGTAGATGGAGTAGTGGGGAAACAGGGGCTTCGGAATCAGCCCCAGCATTTT. V is TRBV9 and J is TRBJ1-5; TRBD1 matches 7 bases. The germline V gene encodes CDR1 SGDLS and CDR2 YYNGEE. The V segment lost 0 bases and the J segment 4 bases; nucleotides outside the gene matches: 22. The CDR3 spans 21 residues.

The chain uses TRBV19 and TRBJ2-1; TRBD2 agrees at 14 bases. The germline V gene has CDR1 LNHDA and CDR2 SQIVND (reference sequence). With V trimmed by 7 bases and J by 13 bases, 6 bases remained unmatched. The CDR3 is made up of 13 amino acids. CDR3 region: CASTGTSGSFQFF. Here the CDR3 DNA reads TGTGCCAGTACAGGGACTAGCGGGAGCTTTCAGTTCTTC. Full variable domain (outside the CDR3, taken from reference TRBV19 and TRBJ2-1): DGGITQSPKYLFRKEGQNVTLSCEQNLNHDAMYWYRQDPGQGLRLIYYSQIVNDFQKGDIAEGYSVSREKKESFPLTVTSAQKNPTAFYLCASTGTSGSFQFFGPGTRLTVL.

The J gene is TRBJ2-7, the V gene TRBV7-2; D is ambiguous. This CDR3 comprises 14 residues. V was trimmed by 1 base and J by 7 bases, leaving 14 bases between them. Germline V gives CDR1 SGHTA, CDR2 FQGNSA. In DNA, the CDR3 is TGTGCCAGCAGCTTAGTCCCTAATTTTTATGAGCAGTACTTC. Translation gives CASSLVPNFYEQYF.

This chain connects TRBV6-6 to TRBJ1-2; 8 bases fit TRBD1. Germline values: CDR1 MNHNY, CDR2 SVGAGI (reference sequence). Losses at the gene ends were 2 bases for V and 3 bases for J; bases not matched to a gene: 5. The CDR3 is 15 residues long. DNA for the CDR3: TGTGCCAGCAGTTACGGGCAGGGGGCGTACTATGGCTACACCTTC. Translation gives CASSYGQGAYYGYTF.

J is TRBJ1-1 and V is TRBV27; no firm D call. Germline V gene data show CDR1 as MNHEY and CDR2 as SMNVEV (reference sequence). Trimming removed 5 bases at V and 1 base at J, with 14 bases between. The CDR3 is 15 residues long. The CDR3 here is CASSPRTGENTEAFF. DNA of the CDR3: TGTGCCAGCAGTCCTAGGACGGGAGAGAACACTGAAGCTTTCTTT.

CDR3 DNA: TGTGCCTGGAGCAGGACAGGGCGGGTCGAGACCCAGTACTTC. This codes for CAWSRTGRVETQYF. The rearrangement uses TRBV30 and TRBJ2-5; TRBD1 aligns across 8 bases. The junction had 8 bases not matched to a gene; V was cut back by 3 bases and J by 5 bases. Germline V lookup: CDR1 GTSNPN, CDR2 SVGIG (reference sequence). There are 14 residues in the CDR3.

The chain couples TRBV19 to TRBJ1-2, with TRBD1 as a possible D gene (5 bases). This CDR3 region has 12 residues. Germline lookup yields CDR1 LNHDA and CDR2 SQIVND (reference sequence). Trimming took 9 bases from V and 7 from J, leaving 15 bases between them. The CDR3 DNA reads TGTGCCAGCTTCAGGGAGGACTTTGGCTACACCTTC. Amino acids: CASFREDFGYTF.

V and J are TRBV6-5 and TRBJ1-4; 7 nucleotides agree with TRBD1. The junction had 8 bases not matched to a gene; V was cut back by 2 bases and J by 5 bases. Per germline, CDR1 MNHEY and CDR2 SVGAGI. The CDR3 is made up of 16 amino acids. As DNA, the CDR3 is TGTGCCAGCAGTTACAGACAGGGTGCCCGGAATGAAAAACTGTTTTTT. This codes for CASSYRQGARNEKLFF.

The V call is TRBV28, the J call TRBJ2-7; unclear D gene. V dropped 1 base and J dropped 7 bases, with 5 bases sitting between them. This CDR3 contains 11 residues. In germline, CDR1 is MDHEN, CDR2 SYDVKM. The CDR3 DNA is TGTGCCAGCAGTTTATCACAGGAGCAGTACTTC. It is translated as CASSLSQEQYF.

The chain joins TRBV6-6 to TRBJ1-6, with no clear D. CDR3 length: 15 amino acids. The germline gives CDR1 MNHNY, CDR2 SVGAGI (reference sequence). Trimming shortened V by 1 base and J by 8 bases, and 12 bases separated the two germline ends. The DNA of the CDR3 is TGTGCCAGCAGTTACTTTCCGCGTATGGATTCACCCCTCCACTTT. The encoded protein is CASSYFPRMDSPLHF.

This clone was detected ten times or more. The V gene is TRBV6-5, the J gene TRBJ2-2; 7 bases map to TRBD1. V shed 5 bases and J 3 bases; nucleotides not matched to a gene: 6. This CDR3 region has 15 residues. The V gene's germline CDR1 is MNHEY and CDR2 SVGAGI. CDR3 sequence (DNA): TGTGCCAGCAGTCTCGGGACAGACCACACCGGGGAGCTGTTTTTT. It yields the protein CASSLGTDHTGELFF.

CDR3 coding DNA: TGCGCCAGCAGTCCGGCCGGGGGGTCGGGCACAGATACGCAGTATTTT. This translates into CASSPAGGSGTDTQYF. This sequence joins TRBV10-1 and TRBJ2-3; 7 nucleotides agree with TRBD2. V was clipped by 5 bases and J by 1 base; unmatched bases: 9. This CDR3 has 16 residues. Germline loops: CDR1 WNHNN, CDR2 SYGVQD (reference sequence).